The 13 T cell receptor beta chains given below trace back to one sample, sequenced in a study of blood T cell repertoires in COVID-19. Profiled with immunoSEQ multiplex PCR; TCRdb holds only in-frame clones, not every one. The table has approximately 330,000 clones, 80% to 90% seen once. The sequencing input was PBMCs or T cells enriched from blood (not recorded which). Every receptor here comes from a woman aged 40 to 49 with acute COVID-19.

The CDR3 bases are TGTGCTAGTGGTTTGGTAGGTAGCGACGGGACCCAGTACTTC. Protein sequence: CASGLVGSDGTQYF. This chain joins TRBV12-5 and TRBJ2-5; maybe TRBD2 (5 bases). Trimming pared 0 bases from V and 7 bases from J, leaving 12 bases between. CDR1 LGHNT and CDR2 FRNRAP come from the germline V gene. The CDR3 is made up of 14 amino acids.

The table lists this clone with a few counts. The CDR3 protein is CASSLGQGGNQPQHF. The DNA of the CDR3 is TGTGCCAGTAGTTTAGGGCAGGGCGGCAATCAGCCCCAGCATTTT. The rearrangement uses TRBV19 and TRBJ1-5, with TRBD1 as a possible D gene (5 bases). This CDR3 has 15 amino acids. The V end lost 5 bases, the J end lost 2 bases, and 13 bases lay between the germline ends. Germline V lookup: CDR1 LNHDA, CDR2 SQIVND (reference sequence).

This chain connects TRBV5-4 to TRBJ2-3; TRBD1 aligns across 9 bases. V was pared by 4 bases and J by 0 bases, with 3 bases of the junction left unmatched. The V gene's germline CDR1 is SGHNT and CDR2 YYREEE (reference sequence). This CDR3 has 15 amino acids. CDR3 residues: CASSQGTGSTDTQYF. The CDR3 DNA sequence: TGTGCCAGCAGCCAAGGGACAGGGAGCACAGATACGCAGTATTTT.

The genes are TRBV19 and TRBJ1-1; 7 nucleotides match TRBD1. Germline V gives CDR1 LNHDA, CDR2 SQIVND (reference sequence). The CDR3 consists of 14 residues. J lost 0 bases, V lost 7 bases, and 5 bases had no gene match. The CDR3 region is CASNQGGLNTEAFF. CDR3 coding DNA: TGTGCCAGTAACCAAGGGGGCCTGAACACTGAAGCTTTCTTT.

The chain is built from TRBV29-1 and TRBJ1-2; a possible D gene is TRBD1 (5 bases). Germline V gives CDR1 SQVTM, CDR2 ANQGSEA. The CDR3 consists of 11 residues. V was clipped by 5 bases and J by 5 bases, with 9 bases between them. This chain's CDR3 is CSVRGRYGYTF. The CDR3 DNA sequence: TGCAGCGTTAGGGGCCGGTATGGCTACACCTTC.

A single count supports this clone. The chain uses TRBV11-2 and TRBJ1-4, with TRBD1 as a possible D gene (5 bases). CDR3 length: 14 residues. Germline lookup yields CDR1 SGHAT and CDR2 FQNNGV. V was clipped by 6 bases and J by 7 bases, with 15 bases between them. The CDR3 nucleotides read TGTGCCAGCAGGGCCCTCAGGGAAGGTGAAAAACTGTTTTTT. Translation gives CASRALREGEKLFF.

This clone was counted once. The chain combines TRBV2 with TRBJ1-4; D gene uncertain. Germline V gene sequence: CDR1 SNHLY, CDR2 FYNNEI. Trimming removed 4 bases at V and 12 bases at J, with 18 bases between. This CDR3 spans 14 amino acids. The CDR3 sequence: CASSGGGGRIELFF. In DNA form, the CDR3 reads TGTGCCAGCAGTGGAGGCGGAGGGAGGATAGAACTGTTTTTT.

This chain links TRBV6-5 with TRBJ1-2; TRBD1 aligns across 7 bases. J lost 6 bases, V lost 6 bases, and 7 bases had no gene match. Germline V gene data show CDR1 as MNHEY and CDR2 as SVGAGI. CDR3 size: 13 residues. CDR3 bases: TGTGCCAGCAGACCCACAGGGGTCAATGGCTACACCTTC. Translated, it gives CASRPTGVNGYTF.

This chain joins TRBV5-1 and TRBJ1-2; possibly TRBD1 for D (6 bases). Germline loops: CDR1 SGHRS, CDR2 YFSETQ. V lost 4 bases, J lost 2 bases, and 15 bases lay in between. The CDR3 runs to 15 residues. The CDR3 sequence is CASSPGTSENYGYTF. DNA of the CDR3: TGCGCCAGCAGCCCCGGGACATCAGAAAACTATGGCTACACCTTC.

V is TRBV6-2 or TRBV6-3 and J is TRBJ2-2, with unresolved D. CDR3 length equals 13 residues. V was cut by 6 bases and J by 5 bases, with 10 bases left in between. From germline, CDR1 is MNHEY and CDR2 SVGEGT. Here the CDR3 reads CASSPTRTGELFF. The CDR3 nucleotides read TGTGCCAGCAGCCCTACAAGAACCGGGGAGCTGTTTTTT.

The chain links TRBV7-9 to TRBJ1-6; D unclear. Trimming took 1 base from V and 10 from J, leaving 5 bases between them. Germline V gives CDR1 SEHNR, CDR2 FQNEAQ (reference sequence). This CDR3 is 12 amino acids long. For the CDR3, the DNA is TGTGCCAGCAGCTTAGTTAGCTCACCCCTCCACTTT. It translates to CASSLVSSPLHF.

The J gene is TRBJ1-1, the V gene TRBV7-2; D gene uncertain. This CDR3 has 14 amino acids. Between the trimmed V and J ends, which lost 5 bases and 1 base, there was a span of 11 bases. Germline V gene lookup returns CDR1 SGHTA and CDR2 FQGNSA. The CDR3 DNA reads TGTGCCAGCAGCCCGCTTACAAAGAACACTGAAGCTTTCTTT. It encodes CASSPLTKNTEAFF.

This clone was found once. Here the CDR3 reads CASSRGRGHEQFF. The CDR3 nucleotides read TGTGCCAGCAGCAGGGGGCGCGGGCATGAGCAGTTCTTC. The chain carries TRBV6-5 and TRBJ2-1, with TRBD1 matching 8 bases. CDR3 length equals 13 residues. V shed 6 bases and J 8 bases; nucleotides not matched to a gene: 6. The V gene's germline CDR1 is MNHEY and CDR2 SVGAGI.